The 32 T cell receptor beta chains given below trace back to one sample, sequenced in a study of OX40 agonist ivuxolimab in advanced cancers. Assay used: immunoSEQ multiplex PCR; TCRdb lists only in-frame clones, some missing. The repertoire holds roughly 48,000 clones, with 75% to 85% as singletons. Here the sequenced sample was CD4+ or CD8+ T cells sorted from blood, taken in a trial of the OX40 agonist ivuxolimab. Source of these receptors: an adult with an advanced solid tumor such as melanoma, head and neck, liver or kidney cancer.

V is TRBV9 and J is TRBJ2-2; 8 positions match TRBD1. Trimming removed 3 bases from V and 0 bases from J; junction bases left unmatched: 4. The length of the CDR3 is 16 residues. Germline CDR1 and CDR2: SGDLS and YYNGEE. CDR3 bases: TGTGCCAGCAGCGCGGGGACAGGAGCGAACACCGGGGAGCTGTTTTTT. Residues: CASSAGTGANTGELFF.

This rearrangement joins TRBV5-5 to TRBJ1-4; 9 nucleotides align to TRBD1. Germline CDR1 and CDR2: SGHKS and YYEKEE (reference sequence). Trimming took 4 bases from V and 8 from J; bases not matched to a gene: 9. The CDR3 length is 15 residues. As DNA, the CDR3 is TGTGCCAGCAGCCCTCCGGGACAGGGACGGGAAAAACTGTTTTTT. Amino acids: CASSPPGQGREKLFF.

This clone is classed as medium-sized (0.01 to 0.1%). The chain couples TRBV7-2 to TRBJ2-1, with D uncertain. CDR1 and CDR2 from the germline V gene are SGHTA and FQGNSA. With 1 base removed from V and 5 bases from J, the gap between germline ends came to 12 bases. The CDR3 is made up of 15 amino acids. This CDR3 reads CASSLGRPPHNEQFF. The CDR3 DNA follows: TGTGCCAGCAGCTTAGGGAGACCGCCCCACAATGAGCAGTTCTTC. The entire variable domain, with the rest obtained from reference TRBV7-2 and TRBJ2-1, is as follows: GAGVSQSPSNKVTEKGKDVELRCDPISGHTALYWYRQSLGQGLEFLIYFQGNSAPDKSGLPSDRFSAERTGGSVSTLTIQRTQQEDSAVYLCASSLGRPPHNEQFFGPGTRLTVL.

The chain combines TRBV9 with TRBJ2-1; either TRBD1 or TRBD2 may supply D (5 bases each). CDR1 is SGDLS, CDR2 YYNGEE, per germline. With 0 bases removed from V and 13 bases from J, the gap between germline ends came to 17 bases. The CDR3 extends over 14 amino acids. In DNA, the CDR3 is TGTGCCAGCAGCGTAGTTAGCCAGAATGGGGGTCAGTTCTTC. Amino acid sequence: CASSVVSQNGGQFF.

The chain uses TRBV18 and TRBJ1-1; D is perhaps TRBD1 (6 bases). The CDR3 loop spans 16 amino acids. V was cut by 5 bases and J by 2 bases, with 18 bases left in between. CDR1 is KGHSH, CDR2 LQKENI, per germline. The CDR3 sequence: CASSEYGTWSNTEAFF. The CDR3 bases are TGTGCCAGCTCAGAATACGGGACATGGTCAAACACTGAAGCTTTCTTT.

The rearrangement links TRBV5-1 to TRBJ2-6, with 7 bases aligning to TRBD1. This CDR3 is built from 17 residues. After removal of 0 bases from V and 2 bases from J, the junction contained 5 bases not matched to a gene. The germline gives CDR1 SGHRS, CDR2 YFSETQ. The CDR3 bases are TGCGCCAGCAGCTTGGTAGGGGGCGTGACTGGGGCCAACGTCCTGACTTTC. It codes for CASSLVGGVTGANVLTF.

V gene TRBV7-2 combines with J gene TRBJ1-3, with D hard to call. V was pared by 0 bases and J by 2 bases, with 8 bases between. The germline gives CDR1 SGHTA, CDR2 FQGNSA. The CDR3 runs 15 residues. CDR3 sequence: CASSLAPATGNTIYF. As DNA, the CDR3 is TGTGCCAGCAGCTTAGCCCCGGCCACTGGAAACACCATATATTTT. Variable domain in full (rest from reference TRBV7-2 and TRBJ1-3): GAGVSQSPSNKVTEKGKDVELRCDPISGHTALYWYRQSLGQGLEFLIYFQGNSAPDKSGLPSDRFSAERTGGSVSTLTIQRTQQEDSAVYLCASSLAPATGNTIYFGEGSWLTVV.

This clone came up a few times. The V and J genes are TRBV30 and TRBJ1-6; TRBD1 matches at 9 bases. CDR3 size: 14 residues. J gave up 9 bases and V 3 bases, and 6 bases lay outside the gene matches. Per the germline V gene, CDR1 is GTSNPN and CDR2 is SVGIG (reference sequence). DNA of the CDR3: TGTGCCTGGAGGGGACAGGGCAGCGGTTCACCCCTCCACTTT. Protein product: CAWRGQGSGSPLHF.

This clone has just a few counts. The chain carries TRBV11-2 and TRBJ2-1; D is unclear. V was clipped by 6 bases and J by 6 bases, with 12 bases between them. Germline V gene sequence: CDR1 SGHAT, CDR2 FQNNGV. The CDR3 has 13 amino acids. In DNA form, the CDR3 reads TGTGCCAGCAGTCAAGGGCCCCCCAATGAGCAGTTCTTC. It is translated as CASSQGPPNEQFF. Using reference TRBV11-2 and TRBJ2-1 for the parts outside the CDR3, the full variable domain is EAGVAQSPRYKIIEKRQSVAFWCNPISGHATLYWYQQILGQGPKLLIQFQNNGVVDDSQLPKDRFSAERLKGVDSTLKIQPAKLEDSAVYLCASSQGPPNEQFFGPGTRLTVL.

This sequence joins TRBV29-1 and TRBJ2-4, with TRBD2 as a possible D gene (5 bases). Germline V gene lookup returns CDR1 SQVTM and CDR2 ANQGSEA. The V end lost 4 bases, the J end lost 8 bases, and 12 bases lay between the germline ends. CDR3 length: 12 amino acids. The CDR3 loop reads CSVVRGPHIQYF. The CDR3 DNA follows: TGCAGCGTTGTAAGAGGGCCGCACATTCAGTACTTC.

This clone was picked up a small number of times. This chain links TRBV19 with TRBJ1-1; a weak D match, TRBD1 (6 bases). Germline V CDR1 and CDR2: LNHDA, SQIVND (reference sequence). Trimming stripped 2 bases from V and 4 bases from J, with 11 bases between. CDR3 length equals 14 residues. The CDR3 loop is CASSITGTVTEAFF. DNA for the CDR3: TGTGCCAGTAGTATAACAGGGACGGTCACTGAAGCTTTCTTT.

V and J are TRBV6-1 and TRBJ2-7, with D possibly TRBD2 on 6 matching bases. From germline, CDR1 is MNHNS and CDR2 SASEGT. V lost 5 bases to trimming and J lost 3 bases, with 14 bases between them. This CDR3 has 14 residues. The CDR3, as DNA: TGTGCCAGCAGTACACTATCCGGGGGCTACGAGCAGTACTTC. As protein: CASSTLSGGYEQYF.

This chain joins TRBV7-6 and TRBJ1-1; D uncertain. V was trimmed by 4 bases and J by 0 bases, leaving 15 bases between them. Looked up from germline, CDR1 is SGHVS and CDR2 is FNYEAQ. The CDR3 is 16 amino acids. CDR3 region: CASSYSLLTVNTEAFF. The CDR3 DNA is TGTGCCAGCAGCTATTCTTTATTGACGGTGAACACTGAAGCTTTCTTT.

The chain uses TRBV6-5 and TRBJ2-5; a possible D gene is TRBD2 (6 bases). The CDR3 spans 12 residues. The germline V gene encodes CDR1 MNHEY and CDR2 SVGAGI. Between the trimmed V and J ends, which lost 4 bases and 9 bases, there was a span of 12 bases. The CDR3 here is CASSLTSRSQYF. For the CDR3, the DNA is TGTGCCAGCAGTTTGACTAGTCGGTCCCAGTACTTC.

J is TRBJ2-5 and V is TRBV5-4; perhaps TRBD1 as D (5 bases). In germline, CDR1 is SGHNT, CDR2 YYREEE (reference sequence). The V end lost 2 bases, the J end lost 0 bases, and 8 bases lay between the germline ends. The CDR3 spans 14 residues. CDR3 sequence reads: CASSFDRYQETQYF. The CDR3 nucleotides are TGTGCCAGCAGCTTTGACAGATACCAAGAGACCCAGTACTTC.

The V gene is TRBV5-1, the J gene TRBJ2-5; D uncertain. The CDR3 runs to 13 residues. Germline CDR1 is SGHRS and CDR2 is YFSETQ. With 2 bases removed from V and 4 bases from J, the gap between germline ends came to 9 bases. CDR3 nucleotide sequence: TGCGCCAGCAGCTTAACCGCGACAGAGACCCAGTACTTC. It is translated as CASSLTATETQYF.

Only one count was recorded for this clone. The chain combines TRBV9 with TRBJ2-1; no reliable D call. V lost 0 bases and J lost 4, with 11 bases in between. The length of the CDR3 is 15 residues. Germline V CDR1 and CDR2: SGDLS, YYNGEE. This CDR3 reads CASSVEGGRYNEQFF. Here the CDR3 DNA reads TGTGCCAGCAGCGTAGAAGGTGGCCGTTACAATGAGCAGTTCTTC.

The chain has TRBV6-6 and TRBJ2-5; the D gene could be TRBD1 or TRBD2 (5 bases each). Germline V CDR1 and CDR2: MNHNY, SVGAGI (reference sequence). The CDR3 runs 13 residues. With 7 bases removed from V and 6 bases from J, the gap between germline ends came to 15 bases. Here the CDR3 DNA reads TGTGCCAGCAATAACGGGGCGATAAAGACCCAGTACTTC. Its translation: CASNNGAIKTQYF.

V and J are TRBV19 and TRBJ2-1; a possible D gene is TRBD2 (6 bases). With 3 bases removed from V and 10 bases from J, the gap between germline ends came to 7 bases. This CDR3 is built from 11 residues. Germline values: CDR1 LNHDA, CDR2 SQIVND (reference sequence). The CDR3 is CASSIAGEQFF. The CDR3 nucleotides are TGTGCCAGTAGTATTGCGGGAGAGCAGTTCTTC.

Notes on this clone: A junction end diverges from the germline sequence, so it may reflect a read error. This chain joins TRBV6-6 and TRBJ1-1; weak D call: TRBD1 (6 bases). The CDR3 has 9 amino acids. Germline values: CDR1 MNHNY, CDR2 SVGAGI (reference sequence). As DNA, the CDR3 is TGTGCCAGCAGTCTACGACAGGTCTTT. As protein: CASSLRQVF.

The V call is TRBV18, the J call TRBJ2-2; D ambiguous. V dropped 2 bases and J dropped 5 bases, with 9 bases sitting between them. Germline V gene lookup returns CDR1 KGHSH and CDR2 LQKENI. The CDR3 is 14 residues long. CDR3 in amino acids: CASSPSQTTGELFF. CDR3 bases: TGTGCCAGCTCACCATCGCAGACAACCGGGGAGCTGTTTTTT.

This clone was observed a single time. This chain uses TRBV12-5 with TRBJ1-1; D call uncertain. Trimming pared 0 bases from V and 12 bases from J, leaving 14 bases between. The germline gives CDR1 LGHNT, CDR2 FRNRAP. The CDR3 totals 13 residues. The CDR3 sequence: CASGLVRPRAPFF. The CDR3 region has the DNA TGTGCTAGTGGTTTGGTTCGACCGCGCGCACCTTTCTTT.

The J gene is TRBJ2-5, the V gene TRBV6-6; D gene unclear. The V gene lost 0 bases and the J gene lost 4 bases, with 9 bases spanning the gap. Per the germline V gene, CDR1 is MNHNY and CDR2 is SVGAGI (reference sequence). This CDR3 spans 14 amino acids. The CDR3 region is CASSYSANLETQYF. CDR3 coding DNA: TGTGCCAGCAGTTACTCGGCTAACTTAGAGACCCAGTACTTC.

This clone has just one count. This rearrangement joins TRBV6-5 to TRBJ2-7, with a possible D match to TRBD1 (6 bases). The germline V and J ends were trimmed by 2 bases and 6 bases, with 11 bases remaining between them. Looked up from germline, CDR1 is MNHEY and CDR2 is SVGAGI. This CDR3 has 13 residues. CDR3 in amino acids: CASSYRGTPEQYF. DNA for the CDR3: TGTGCCAGCAGTTACAGGGGGACCCCCGAGCAGTACTTC.

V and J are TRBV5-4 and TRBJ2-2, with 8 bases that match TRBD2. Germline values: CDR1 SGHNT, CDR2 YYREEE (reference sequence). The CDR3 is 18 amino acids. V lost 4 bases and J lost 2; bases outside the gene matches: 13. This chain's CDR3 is CASSRRGFSGVNTGELFF. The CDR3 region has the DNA TGTGCCAGCAGCAGAAGGGGGTTTAGCGGGGTAAACACCGGGGAGCTGTTTTTT.

The CDR3 sequence: CASSLVLNVRAFF. CDR3 sequence (DNA): TGTGCCAGCAGCTTAGTCTTGAACGTGAGAGCTTTCTTT. The rearrangement uses TRBV7-2 and TRBJ1-1; the D is unclear. Germline V lookup: CDR1 SGHTA, CDR2 FQGNSA. The V end lost 1 base, the J end lost 10 bases, and 13 bases lay between the germline ends. This CDR3 has 13 amino acids.

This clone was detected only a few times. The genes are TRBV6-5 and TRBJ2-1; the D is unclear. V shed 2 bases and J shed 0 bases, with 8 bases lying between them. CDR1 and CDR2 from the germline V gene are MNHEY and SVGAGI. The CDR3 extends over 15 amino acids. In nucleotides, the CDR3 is TGTGCCAGCAGTTACGGCTTAAGCTCCTACAATGAGCAGTTCTTC. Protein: CASSYGLSSYNEQFF.

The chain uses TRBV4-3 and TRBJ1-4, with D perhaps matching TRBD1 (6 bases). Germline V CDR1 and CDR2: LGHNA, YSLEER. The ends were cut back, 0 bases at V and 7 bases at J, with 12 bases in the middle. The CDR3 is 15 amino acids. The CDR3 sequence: CASSQDPGAGEKLFF. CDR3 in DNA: TGCGCCAGCAGCCAAGACCCGGGGGCGGGTGAAAAACTGTTTTTT.

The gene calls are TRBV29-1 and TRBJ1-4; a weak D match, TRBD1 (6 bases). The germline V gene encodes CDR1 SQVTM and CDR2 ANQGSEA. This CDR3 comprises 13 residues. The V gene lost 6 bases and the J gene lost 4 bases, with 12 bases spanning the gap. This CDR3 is CSVETGRNEKLFF. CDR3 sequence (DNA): TGCAGCGTCGAGACAGGCCGTAATGAAAAACTGTTTTTT.

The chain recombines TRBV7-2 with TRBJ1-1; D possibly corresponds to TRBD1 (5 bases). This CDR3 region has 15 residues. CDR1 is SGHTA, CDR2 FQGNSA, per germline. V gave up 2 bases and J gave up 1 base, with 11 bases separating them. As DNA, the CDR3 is TGTGCCAGCAGCTTATCCGGGGCAGGGAACACTGAAGCTTTCTTT. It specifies CASSLSGAGNTEAFF.

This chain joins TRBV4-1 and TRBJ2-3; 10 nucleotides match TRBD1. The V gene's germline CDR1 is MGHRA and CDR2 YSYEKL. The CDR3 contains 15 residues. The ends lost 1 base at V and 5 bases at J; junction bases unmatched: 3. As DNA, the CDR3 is TGCGCCAGCAGCCAAGGACAGGGGGCCGTAGATACGCAGTATTTT. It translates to CASSQGQGAVDTQYF.

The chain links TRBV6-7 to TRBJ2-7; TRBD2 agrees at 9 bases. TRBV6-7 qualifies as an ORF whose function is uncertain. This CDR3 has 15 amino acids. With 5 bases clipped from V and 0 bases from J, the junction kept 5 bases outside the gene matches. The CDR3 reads CASSLLAGASYEQYF. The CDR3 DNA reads TGTGCCAGCAGTCTTTTAGCGGGGGCCTCCTACGAGCAGTACTTC.